Below, 5 T cell receptor beta chains from the same sample are listed, as sequenced in a study of blood T cell repertoires in COVID-19. The method was immunoSEQ multiplex PCR; TCRdb's version includes in-frame clones alone and lacks a portion of them. Among over 150,000 clones listed, 75% to 80% were seen once. The sample consisted of peripheral blood. These receptors all come from a woman in her seventies with acute or convalescent COVID-19.

This chain uses TRBV19 with TRBJ2-7, with 8 positions matching TRBD1. CDR3 size: 13 residues. Germline V gene sequence: CDR1 LNHDA, CDR2 SQIVND (reference sequence). J gave up 6 bases and V 6 bases, and 7 bases lay outside the gene matches. The CDR3 nucleotides are TGTGCCAGTAGCCTGGCAGGGGGCCTCGAGCAGTACTTC. Translation: CASSLAGGLEQYF.

This clone was seen a single time. The CDR3 here is CASSYSSTNEKLFF. CDR3 DNA: TGCGCCAGCAGCTACAGTTCAACTAATGAAAAACTGTTTTTT. The J gene is TRBJ1-4, the V gene TRBV5-1; no clear D gene. V was cut by 3 bases and J by 0 bases, with 6 bases left in between. The length of the CDR3 is 14 residues. The V gene's germline CDR1 is SGHRS and CDR2 YFSETQ.

The chain is built from TRBV2 and TRBJ1-5; D is possibly TRBD1 (6 bases). Germline lookup yields CDR1 SNHLY and CDR2 FYNNEI. The CDR3 is made up of 13 amino acids. Between the trimmed V and J ends, which lost 8 bases and 5 bases, there was a span of 13 bases. CDR3 sequence: CASDGQSDQPQHF. In nucleotides, the CDR3 is TGTGCCAGCGACGGACAGAGTGATCAGCCCCAGCATTTT.

The chain recombines TRBV5-1 with TRBJ2-2, with a possible D match to TRBD1 (5 bases). The CDR3 contains 15 residues. V lost 0 bases, J lost 4 bases, and 10 bases lay in between. Germline lookup yields CDR1 SGHRS and CDR2 YFSETQ. The CDR3 coding sequence is TGCGCCAGCAGCTTGGAGGGGTTCAGCACCGGGGAGCTGTTTTTT. The encoded protein is CASSLEGFSTGELFF. The entire variable domain, with the rest obtained from reference TRBV5-1 and TRBJ2-2, is as follows: KAGVTQTPRYLIKTRGQQVTLSCSPISGHRSVSWYQQTPGQGLQFLFEYFSETQRNKGNFPGRFSGRQFSNSRSEMNVSTLELGDSALYLCASSLEGFSTGELFFGEGSRLTVL.

The chain joins TRBV11-3 to TRBJ2-5, with D maybe TRBD2 (5 bases). The CDR3 runs to 12 residues. The V and J ends lost 3 bases and 5 bases respectively, with 7 bases between them. From germline, CDR1 is SGHNT and CDR2 YENEEA. Here the CDR3 DNA reads TGTGCCAGCAGCTTTGGGGAGGAGACCCAGTACTTC. This encodes CASSFGEETQYF.